This TCR beta chain was identified during a study of T-cell memory formation after mild COVID-19. This clonotype turned up a few times. TCRdb reprocessed the 5' RACE reads with MiXCR, giving one entry per CDR3 protein. The sample holds about 400,000 distinct CDR3 sequences, around a quarter seen once. Source material: PBMCs or a T cell subset sorted from them (not recorded which). This sequence originates from an adult woman who had mild COVID-19 (a few samples of this study predate the infection). Cell type and time point are not known.

CDR3 nucleotide sequence: TGTGCCTGGAGGCCCCGGACAGGGCTCTACAATGAGCAGTTCTTC. Translation gives CAWRPRTGLYNEQFF. V is TRBV30 and J is TRBJ2-1, with 8 bases that match TRBD1. This CDR3 is built from 15 residues. Germline CDR1 is GTSNPN and CDR2 is SVGIG (reference sequence). V was pared by 3 bases and J by 3 bases, with 7 bases of the junction left unmatched.